This entry lists 10 T cell receptor beta chains sequenced from one sample in a study of T cell changes during pregnancy in multiple sclerosis. Produced via immunoSEQ multiplex PCR; TCRdb's table is partial and in-frame only. The data show tens of thousands of clones, with around 91% seen just once and 0.78% held by the top ten. Sequencing used CD4+ T cells from peripheral blood mononuclear cells, obtained before pregnancy. The receptors come from a female donor with multiple sclerosis, enrolled in a pregnancy study.

The chain joins TRBV27 to TRBJ2-1; D uncertain. CDR1 is MNHEY and CDR2 is SMNVEV in the germline V gene (reference sequence). The CDR3 spans 15 residues. V was shortened by 6 bases and J by 3 bases, with 15 bases between the two germline ends. CDR3 coding DNA: TGTGCCAGCAGCTTCAAACCCCACAGCTACAATGAGCAGTTCTTC. Protein sequence: CASSFKPHSYNEQFF.

The rearrangement uses TRBV28 and TRBJ2-5; 9 positions agree with TRBD1. Germline CDR1 MDHEN, CDR2 SYDVKM. The CDR3 contains 11 residues. V lost 8 bases to trimming and J lost 6 bases; unmatched junction nucleotides: 1. This chain's CDR3 is CASGTGKTQYF. DNA for the CDR3: TGTGCCAGCGGGACAGGGAAGACCCAGTACTTC.

This chain connects TRBV5-6 to TRBJ2-7; the match to TRBD2 covers 8 bases. With V trimmed by 1 base and J by 6 bases, 9 bases remained unmatched. CDR3 length: 15 residues. The germline gives CDR1 SGHDT, CDR2 YYEEEE. The CDR3 coding sequence is TGTGCCAGCAGCTTGTCAGCGGGAGTAGGATCCGAGCAGTACTTC. Translated, it gives CASSLSAGVGSEQYF.

J is TRBJ2-7 and V is TRBV10-3; D might be TRBD1 (6 bases). The CDR3 consists of 16 residues. CDR1 and CDR2 (germline): ENHRY, SYGVKD. The V end lost 3 bases, the J end lost 0 bases, and 15 bases lay between the germline ends. CDR3 bases: TGTGCCATCAGTGACAAACAGCGGACAGCCTCCTACGAGCAGTACTTC. Protein sequence: CAISDKQRTASYEQYF.

The chain links TRBV11-3 to TRBJ2-3; 9 bases agree with TRBD2. The germline V gene has CDR1 SGHNT and CDR2 YENEEA. This CDR3 is built from 14 residues. V shed 1 base and J 11 bases; nucleotides not matched to a gene: 7. The CDR3 loop is CASSLGGSGSVQYF. The CDR3 DNA sequence: TGTGCCAGCAGCTTAGGCGGTAGCGGGAGTGTGCAGTATTTT.

The CDR3 DNA reads as TGTGCCAGCAGCTCTCCGGGACAGGGGCCCAATGAGCAGTTCTTC. Its translation: CASSSPGQGPNEQFF. This chain links TRBV7-2 with TRBJ2-1; 10 bases map to TRBD1. Losses at the gene ends were 4 bases for V and 6 bases for J; bases not matched to a gene: 6. The germline V gene encodes CDR1 SGHTA and CDR2 FQGNSA. The CDR3 is 15 amino acids. Looking up the rest from reference TRBV7-2 and TRBJ2-1 gives the full variable domain: GAGVSQSPSNKVTEKGKDVELRCDPISGHTALYWYRQSLGQGLEFLIYFQGNSAPDKSGLPSDRFSAERTGGSVSTLTIQRTQQEDSAVYLCASSSPGQGPNEQFFGPGTRLTVL.

The table lists this clone with a few counts. The chain couples TRBV19 to TRBJ2-3; D gene uncertain. The CDR3 contains 14 residues. With 1 base removed from V and 8 bases from J, the gap between germline ends came to 13 bases. Germline V gene data show CDR1 as LNHDA and CDR2 as SQIVND (reference sequence). The CDR3 spells CASSIASRNGTQYF. The CDR3 DNA follows: TGTGCCAGTAGTATAGCTTCCAGGAATGGTACGCAGTATTTT.

Written as DNA, the CDR3 is TGTGCCAGCAGGGCCGGGACTAGCGGGAGAGAGACCCAGTACTTC. Translating it yields CASRAGTSGRETQYF. This chain connects TRBV7-9 to TRBJ2-5; the match to TRBD2 covers 14 bases. The germline V gene encodes CDR1 SEHNR and CDR2 FQNEAQ (reference sequence). The V gene end was trimmed by 6 bases and the J gene end by 4 bases; junction bases not matched to a gene: 4. The CDR3 contains 15 residues. Full variable domain (outside the CDR3, taken from reference TRBV7-9 and TRBJ2-5): DTGVSQNPRHKITKRGQNVTFRCDPISEHNRLYWYRQTLGQGPEFLTYFQNEAQLEKSRLLSDRFSAERPKGSFSTLEIQRTEQGDSAMYLCASRAGTSGRETQYFGPGTRLLVL.

The sample holds one count of this clone. This chain uses TRBV6-5 with TRBJ1-4, with D perhaps TRBD1 (6 bases). With 5 bases removed from V and 4 bases from J, the gap between germline ends came to 14 bases. Germline assignment: CDR1 MNHEY and CDR2 SVGAGI. The CDR3 covers 15 residues. The CDR3 nucleotides are TGTGCCAGCAGTCCCGAGACAGGATTTAATGAAAAACTGTTTTTT. Encoded protein: CASSPETGFNEKLFF.

This sequence joins TRBV6-1 and TRBJ2-7, with 7 bases fitting TRBD1. V was pared by 7 bases and J by 5 bases, with 2 bases of the junction left unmatched. Germline V gene lookup returns CDR1 MNHNS and CDR2 SASEGT. The CDR3 consists of 11 residues. CDR3 nucleotide sequence: TGTGCCAGCACCACAGGGGACGAGCAGTACTTC. Encoded protein: CASTTGDEQYF.